Listed below are T cell receptor beta chains from one sample, sequenced in a study of blood T cell repertoires in COVID-19. Libraries were prepared by immunoSEQ multiplex PCR; TCRdb keeps only in-frame clonotypes and omits some of them. Of about 69,000 clones in the sample, 85% were seen once. Sequenced: peripheral blood. All receptors come from a man aged 80 or over with acute or convalescent COVID-19. CDR3s include the opening cysteine and the closing phenylalanine or tryptophan. The order of the fields is D gene, J gene, V gene, clone size, CDR3 DNA, CDR3 protein. The D gene is left open where the match is weak. Not every row has a clone size; where given, it reads once, few, many or a size class.

TRBD2	TRBJ2-2	TRBV19	-	TGTGCCAGTAGTATAGGAGGCGGGAGGGCCGCCGGGGAGCTGTTTTTT	CASSIGGGRAAGELFF
-	TRBJ2-5	TRBV24-1	-	TGTGCCACCAGTGACCTCGGGAGAAGTGAGACCCAGTACTTC	CATSDLGRSETQYF
TRBD1	TRBJ1-5	TRBV30	-	TGTGCCTGGAGTACTGGACAGGGGAGCAATCAGCCCCAGCATTTT	CAWSTGQGSNQPQHF
-	TRBJ1-1	TRBV4-2	few	TGTGCCAGCAGCCAAGTTGGGAGACGGCGGAACACTGAAGCTTTCTTT	CASSQVGRRRNTEAFF
-	TRBJ1-5	TRBV2	few	TGTGCCAGCAGTGAAGCAAGGCAGGGTAGTCAGCCCCAGCATTTT	CASSEARQGSQPQHF
TRBD2	TRBJ2-1	TRBV13	-	TGTGCCAGCAGCTTAGGCCTAGCGGGAGATCGGCAGTTCTTC	CASSLGLAGDRQFF
TRBD2	TRBJ2-3	TRBV10-1	-	TGCGCCAGCCTCACTGGGGCTAGCGGGAGGGTTCCCTACACAGATACGCAGTATTTT	CASLTGASGRVPYTDTQYF
TRBD1	TRBJ1-2	TRBV7-2	-	TGTGCCAGCAGGGCCAGGGGGGGCTACACCTTC	CASRARGGYTF
TRBD2	TRBJ2-1	TRBV12-5	-	TGTGCTAGTGGTTTGGCCCTGACTAGCGGGAGAGACAATGAGCAGTTCTTC	CASGLALTSGRDNEQFF
TRBD2	TRBJ2-2	TRBV5-1	-	TGCGCCAGCAGCTTGGTGGGGACTAGGAACACCGGGGAGCTGTTTTTT	CASSLVGTRNTGELFF
-	TRBJ1-5	TRBV12-3/TRBV12-4	-	TGTGCCAGCAGTTTACGGGGATTTCAGCCCCAGCATTTT	CASSLRGFQPQHF
TRBD2	TRBJ2-3	TRBV9	few	TGTGCCAGCAGCTCCCATAGCGGGTTGAAGCCAGATACGCAGTATTTT	CASSSHSGLKPDTQYF
TRBD1	TRBJ1-2	TRBV4-3	medium-sized	TGCGCCAGCAGACCCTCAGGGGGGAGCTATGGCTACACCTTC	CASRPSGGSYGYTF
-	TRBJ2-1	TRBV9	-	TGTGCCAGCAGCGTAGACTACATCTACAATGAGCAGTTCTTC	CASSVDYIYNEQFF
TRBD2	TRBJ2-2	TRBV5-1	-	TGCGCCAGCAGCCCTGGACTAGCGGGGACCCCCGGGGAGCTGTTTTTT	CASSPGLAGTPGELFF
-	TRBJ2-1	TRBV12-5	-	TGTGCTAGTGGTGGGGAGACTAGTCTAGCACTCGGGCAGTTCTTC	CASGGETSLALGQFF